Below, 21 T cell receptor beta chains from the same sample are listed, as sequenced in a study of shared clonotypes between healthy human individuals. Produced via immunoSEQ multiplex PCR; TCRdb's table is partial and in-frame only. The data hold approximately 2.4 million clones, with approximately 95% observed a single time. The source material was naive CD4+ T cells sorted from blood. Stated subset: CD45RA+ positively selected. These receptors came from a man between 18 and 29 years old in good health.

The chain is built from TRBV5-1 and TRBJ1-3, with D unclear. V dropped 4 bases and J dropped 11 bases, with 16 bases sitting between them. Germline assignment: CDR1 SGHRS and CDR2 YFSETQ. The CDR3 consists of 13 residues. CDR3 in DNA: TGCGCCAGCAGCCCGGACCCGGGCCCCCCCATATATTTT. Its protein product is CASSPDPGPPIYF.

This chain links TRBV30 with TRBJ1-1; the D gene is possibly TRBD1 (6 bases). Germline loops: CDR1 GTSNPN, CDR2 SVGIG (reference sequence). The V and J ends lost 1 base and 0 bases respectively, with 9 bases between them. The CDR3 has 14 residues. CDR3 sequence (DNA): TGTGCCTGGAGTGGGGACACCCTGAACACTGAAGCTTTCTTT. Amino acids: CAWSGDTLNTEAFF. Full variable domain (missing parts from reference TRBV30 and TRBJ1-1): SQTIHQWPATLVQPVGSPLSLECTVEGTSNPNLYWYRQAAGRGLQLLFYSVGIGQISSEVPQNLSASRPQDRQFILSSKKLLLSDSGFYLCAWSGDTLNTEAFFGQGTRLTVV.

The chain links TRBV5-1 to TRBJ2-7; 9 nucleotides agree with TRBD2. Per the germline V gene, CDR1 is SGHRS and CDR2 is YFSETQ. Trimming took 0 bases from V and 7 from J; bases not matched to a gene: 17. The length of the CDR3 is 18 residues. This CDR3 is CASSLEGTGTSSLWEQYF. In DNA, the CDR3 is TGCGCCAGCAGCTTGGAAGGGACCGGGACTAGCAGCCTCTGGGAGCAGTACTTC.

This clone was picked up one time. V usage is TRBV5-4 and J usage is TRBJ2-7, with 9 bases lining up with TRBD1. From germline, CDR1 is SGHNT and CDR2 YYREEE (reference sequence). This CDR3 spans 15 amino acids. Unmatched junction bases numbered 7, after V lost 1 base and J lost 5 bases. The DNA of the CDR3 is TGTGCCAGCAGCTTGACAGGGGGCGCCTTTAACGAGCAGTACTTC. It specifies CASSLTGGAFNEQYF.

In its sample, this clone was seen once. The V gene is TRBV30, the J gene TRBJ2-2, with TRBD2 matching over 9 bases. The ends lost 4 bases at V and 7 bases at J; junction bases unmatched: 7. This CDR3 has 14 amino acids. CDR1 and CDR2 (germline): GTSNPN, SVGIG (reference sequence). Written as DNA, the CDR3 is TGTGCCTGGACCCCCGGGACTAGCTACGGGGAGCTGTTTTTT. Its protein is CAWTPGTSYGELFF.

V is TRBV4-2 and J is TRBJ2-1; D perhaps matches TRBD2 (6 bases). The ends were cut back, 8 bases at V and 5 bases at J, with 13 bases in the middle. The germline CDR1 and CDR2 sequences are LGHNA and YNFKEQ. The CDR3 loop spans 13 amino acids. In DNA form, the CDR3 reads TGTGCCAGCCTCGGAGGGCTTAACAATGAGCAGTTCTTC. It specifies CASLGGLNNEQFF.

This chain links TRBV5-4 with TRBJ2-1; D remains ambiguous. Germline CDR1 reads SGHNT; CDR2 reads YYREEE (reference sequence). This CDR3 region has 11 residues. V was clipped by 1 base and J by 10 bases, with 6 bases between them. CDR3 loop: CASSLNGEQFF. The CDR3 DNA is TGTGCCAGCAGCTTGAACGGCGAGCAGTTCTTC.

Turning to this clone: The sample has other DNA sequences that encode this CDR3 too. V is TRBV10-1 and J is TRBJ2-3; D ambiguous. Germline V gives CDR1 WNHNN, CDR2 SYGVQD (reference sequence). The V gene lost 3 bases and the J gene lost 4 bases, with 5 bases spanning the gap. The CDR3 contains 12 residues. CDR3 sequence (DNA): TGCGCCAGCAGTGAAGGGTCAGATACGCAGTATTTT. Its protein product is CASSEGSDTQYF.

Only one count was recorded for this clone. This rearrangement joins TRBV18 to TRBJ1-1; the D is unclear. This CDR3 has 12 residues. Germline CDR1 is KGHSH and CDR2 is LQKENI. V dropped 2 bases and J dropped 8 bases, with 9 bases sitting between them. DNA of the CDR3: TGTGCCAGCTCACCAGCGTTGGGGGAAGCTTTCTTT. Protein sequence: CASSPALGEAFF.

The V and J genes are TRBV20-1 and TRBJ1-4, with a tentative D call TRBD1 (6 bases). Germline V CDR1 and CDR2: DFQATT, SNEGSKA (reference sequence). V lost 7 bases, J lost 5 bases, and 8 bases lay in between. This CDR3 has 11 amino acids. The CDR3 DNA follows: TGCAGTGTGACAGGAAATGAAAAACTGTTTTTT. Translation gives CSVTGNEKLFF.

The rearrangement joins TRBV6-6 to TRBJ1-3; unclear D gene. Per the germline V gene, CDR1 is MNHNY and CDR2 is SVGAGI (reference sequence). The CDR3 runs to 15 residues. Trimming took off 6 bases at V and 0 bases at J, with 12 bases between the two ends. The CDR3 region has the DNA TGTGCCAGCAGCCCCGTCGGTAACTCTGGAAACACCATATATTTT. Protein sequence: CASSPVGNSGNTIYF.

The chain joins TRBV9 to TRBJ2-3, with D perhaps matching TRBD2 (6 bases). V was pared by 4 bases and J by 4 bases, with 16 bases between. The germline V gene encodes CDR1 SGDLS and CDR2 YYNGEE. CDR3 length equals 15 residues. DNA for the CDR3: TGTGCCAGCAGCCCCCCCCGGGGGAGCCCAGATACGCAGTATTTT. Its translation is CASSPPRGSPDTQYF.

The chain combines TRBV10-1 with TRBJ2-2; D unclear. The V gene lost 3 bases and the J gene lost 0 bases, with 8 bases spanning the gap. There are 15 residues in the CDR3. In germline, CDR1 is WNHNN, CDR2 SYGVQD (reference sequence). The CDR3 sequence: CASSDGIPNTGELFF. Here the CDR3 DNA reads TGCGCCAGCAGTGATGGCATTCCGAACACCGGGGAGCTGTTTTTT.

The chain links TRBV19 to TRBJ2-2, with 9 bases identical to TRBD2. CDR1 and CDR2 (germline): LNHDA, SQIVND (reference sequence). V dropped 3 bases and J dropped 8; count of bases not matched to a gene: 10. The CDR3 totals 16 residues. CDR3 loop: CASSIRLAGAGGELFF. The CDR3 region has the DNA TGTGCCAGTAGTATTAGGTTAGCGGGAGCCGGTGGGGAGCTGTTTTTT.

In this sample, this clone turned up a few times. Distinct nucleotide sequences in the sample also encode this CDR3. The genes are TRBV20-1 and TRBJ1-2; D is unclear. The CDR3 covers 10 residues. Germline V gene sequence: CDR1 DFQATT, CDR2 SNEGSKA (reference sequence). The germline V and J ends were trimmed by 3 bases and 6 bases, with 5 bases remaining between them. This chain's CDR3 is CSASRDGYTF. In DNA, the CDR3 is TGCAGTGCTAGCCGGGATGGCTACACCTTC.

The chain couples TRBV7-8 to TRBJ1-4; D is ambiguous. Per the germline V gene, CDR1 is SGHVS and CDR2 is FQNEAQ. CDR3 length: 14 residues. The V end lost 0 bases, the J end lost 8 bases, and 10 bases lay between the germline ends. CDR3 amino acids: CASSLAGLEEKLFF. The CDR3 bases are TGTGCCAGCAGCTTAGCAGGGTTGGAAGAAAAACTGTTTTTT.

The chain couples TRBV19 to TRBJ2-7; D gene ambiguous. Per germline, CDR1 LNHDA and CDR2 SQIVND (reference sequence). The CDR3 has 14 residues. V was clipped by 10 bases and J by 1 base, with 17 bases between them. CDR3 amino acids: CATRPREVSYEQYF. DNA of the CDR3: TGTGCCACCAGACCTAGAGAGGTGTCCTACGAGCAGTACTTC.

This chain connects TRBV10-1 to TRBJ1-2; D gene unclear. In germline, CDR1 is WNHNN, CDR2 SYGVQD (reference sequence). This CDR3 contains 13 residues. Trimming pared 0 bases from V and 4 bases from J, leaving 6 bases between. The CDR3 sequence: CASSESGTYGYTF. The CDR3 DNA is TGCGCCAGCAGTGAGTCCGGCACCTATGGCTACACCTTC.

The J gene is TRBJ1-2, the V gene TRBV10-2; D is uncertain. V was cut by 10 bases and J by 1 base, with 13 bases left in between. The CDR3 has 13 amino acids. CDR1 is WSHSY, CDR2 SAAADI, per germline. CDR3 bases: TGCGCCACCGCCGAAACGTATAACTATGGCTACACCTTC. Amino acids: CATAETYNYGYTF.

This clone was detected once. This same CDR3 is encoded by further DNA sequences in the sample. This sequence joins TRBV5-6 and TRBJ1-5, with D possibly TRBD1 on 5 matching bases. The germline CDR1 and CDR2 sequences are SGHDT and YYEEEE. The V and J ends lost 1 base and 1 base respectively, with 6 bases between them. This CDR3 contains 14 residues. Here the CDR3 reads CASSLRQSNQPQHF. CDR3 nucleotide sequence: TGTGCCAGCAGCTTGCGACAGAGCAATCAGCCCCAGCATTTT.

The CDR3 loop is CASSKRALLQGLGYTF. Here the CDR3 DNA reads TGTGCCAGCAGCAAAAGGGCTCTACTCCAGGGGCTGGGCTACACCTTC. This chain joins TRBV21-1 and TRBJ1-2; no check of the table's D call, TRBD1, against the DNA was made. TRBV21-1 is tagged as a pseudogene. This CDR3 is built from 16 residues.